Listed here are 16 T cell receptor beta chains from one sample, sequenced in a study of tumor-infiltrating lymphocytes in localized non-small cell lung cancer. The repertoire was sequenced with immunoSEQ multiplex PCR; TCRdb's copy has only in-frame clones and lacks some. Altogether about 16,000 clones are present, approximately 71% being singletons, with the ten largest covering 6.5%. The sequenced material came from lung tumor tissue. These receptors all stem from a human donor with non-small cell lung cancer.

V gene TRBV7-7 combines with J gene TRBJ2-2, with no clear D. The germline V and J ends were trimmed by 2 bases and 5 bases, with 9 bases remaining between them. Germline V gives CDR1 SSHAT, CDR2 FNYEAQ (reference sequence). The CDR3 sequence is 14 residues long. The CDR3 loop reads CASSLTMDTGELFF. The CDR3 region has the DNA TGTGCCAGCAGCTTAACTATGGATACCGGGGAGCTGTTTTTT.

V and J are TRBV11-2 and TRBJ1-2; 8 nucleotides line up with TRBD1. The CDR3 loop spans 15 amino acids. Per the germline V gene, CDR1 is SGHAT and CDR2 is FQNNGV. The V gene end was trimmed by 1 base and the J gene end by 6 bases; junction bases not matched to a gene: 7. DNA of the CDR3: TGTGCCAGCAGCTTAGCCGCTAACAGGGGGGATGGCTACACCTTC. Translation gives CASSLAANRGDGYTF. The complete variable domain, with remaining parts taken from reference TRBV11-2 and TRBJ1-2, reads EAGVAQSPRYKIIEKRQSVAFWCNPISGHATLYWYQQILGQGPKLLIQFQNNGVVDDSQLPKDRFSAERLKGVDSTLKIQPAKLEDSAVYLCASSLAANRGDGYTFGSGTRLTVV.

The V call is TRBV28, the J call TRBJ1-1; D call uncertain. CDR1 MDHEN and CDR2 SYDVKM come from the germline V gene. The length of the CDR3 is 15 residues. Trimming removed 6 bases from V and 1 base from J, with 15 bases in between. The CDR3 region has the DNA TGTGCCAGCAGCTCTCAGCTCAGGTCGAACACTGAAGCTTTCTTT. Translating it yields CASSSQLRSNTEAFF.

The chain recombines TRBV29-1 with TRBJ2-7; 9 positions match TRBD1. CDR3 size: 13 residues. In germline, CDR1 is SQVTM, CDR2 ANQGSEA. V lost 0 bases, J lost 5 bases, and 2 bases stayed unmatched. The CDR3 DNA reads TGCAGCGTTGAAGACACAGGGGGCGACGAGCAGTACTTC. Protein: CSVEDTGGDEQYF.

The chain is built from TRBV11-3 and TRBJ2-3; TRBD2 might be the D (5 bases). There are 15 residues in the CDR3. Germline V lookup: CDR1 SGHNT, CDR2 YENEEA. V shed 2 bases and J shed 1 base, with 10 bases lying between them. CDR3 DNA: TGTGCCAGCAGCTTAAGGCTAGCAGGCACAGATACGCAGTATTTT. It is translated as CASSLRLAGTDTQYF. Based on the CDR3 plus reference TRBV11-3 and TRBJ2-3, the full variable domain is EAGVVQSPRYKIIEKKQPVAFWCNPISGHNTLYWYLQNLGQGPELLIRYENEEAVDDSQLPKDRFSAERLKGVDSTLKIQPAELGDSAVYLCASSLRLAGTDTQYFGPGTRLTVL.

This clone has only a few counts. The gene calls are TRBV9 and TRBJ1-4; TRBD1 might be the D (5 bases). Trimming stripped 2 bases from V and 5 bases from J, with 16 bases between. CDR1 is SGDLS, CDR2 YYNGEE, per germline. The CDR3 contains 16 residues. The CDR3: CASSVTLGVENEKLFF. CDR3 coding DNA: TGTGCCAGCAGCGTTACGCTGGGGGTGGAGAATGAAAAACTGTTTTTT.

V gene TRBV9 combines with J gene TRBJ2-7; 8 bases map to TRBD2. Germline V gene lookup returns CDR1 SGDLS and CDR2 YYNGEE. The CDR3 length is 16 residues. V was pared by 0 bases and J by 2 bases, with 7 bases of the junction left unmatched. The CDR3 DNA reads TGTGCCAGCAGCGTAGACGCGGGAGGATCGGCCTACGAGCAGTACTTC. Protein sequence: CASSVDAGGSAYEQYF.

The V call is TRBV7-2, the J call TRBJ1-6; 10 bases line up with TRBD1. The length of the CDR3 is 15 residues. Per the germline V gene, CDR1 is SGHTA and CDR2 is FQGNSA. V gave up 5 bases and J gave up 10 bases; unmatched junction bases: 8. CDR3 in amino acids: CASSLRGQGESPLHF. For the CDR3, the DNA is TGTGCCAGCAGCCTCAGAGGACAGGGGGAATCACCCCTCCACTTT. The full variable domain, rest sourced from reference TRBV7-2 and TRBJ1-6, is GAGVSQSPSNKVTEKGKDVELRCDPISGHTALYWYRQSLGQGLEFLIYFQGNSAPDKSGLPSDRFSAERTGGSVSTLTIQRTQQEDSAVYLCASSLRGQGESPLHFGNGTRLTVT.

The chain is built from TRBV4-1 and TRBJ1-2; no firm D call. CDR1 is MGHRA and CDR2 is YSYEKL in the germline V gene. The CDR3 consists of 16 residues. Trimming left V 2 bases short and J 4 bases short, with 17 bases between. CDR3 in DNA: TGCGCCAGCAGCCAATTCGGGGAAAGTATGTTCTATGGCTACACCTTC. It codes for CASSQFGESMFYGYTF.

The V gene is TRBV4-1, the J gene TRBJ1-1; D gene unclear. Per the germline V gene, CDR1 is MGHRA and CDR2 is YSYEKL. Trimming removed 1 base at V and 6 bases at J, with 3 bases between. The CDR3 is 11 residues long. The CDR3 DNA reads TGCGCCAGCAGCCAAGGGTCTGAAGCTTTCTTT. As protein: CASSQGSEAFF.

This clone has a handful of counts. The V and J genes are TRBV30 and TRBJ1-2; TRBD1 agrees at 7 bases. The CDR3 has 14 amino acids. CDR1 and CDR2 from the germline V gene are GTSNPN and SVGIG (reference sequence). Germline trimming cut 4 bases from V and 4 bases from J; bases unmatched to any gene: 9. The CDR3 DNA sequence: TGTGCCTGGATACGACAGGGTCTTTCCTATGGCTACACCTTC. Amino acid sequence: CAWIRQGLSYGYTF.

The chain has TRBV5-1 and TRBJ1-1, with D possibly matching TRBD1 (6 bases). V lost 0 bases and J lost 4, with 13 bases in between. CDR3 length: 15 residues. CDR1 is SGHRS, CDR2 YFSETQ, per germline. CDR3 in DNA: TGCGCCAGCAGCTTGGCGCCAGGGGCAATCACTGAAGCTTTCTTT. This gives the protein CASSLAPGAITEAFF.

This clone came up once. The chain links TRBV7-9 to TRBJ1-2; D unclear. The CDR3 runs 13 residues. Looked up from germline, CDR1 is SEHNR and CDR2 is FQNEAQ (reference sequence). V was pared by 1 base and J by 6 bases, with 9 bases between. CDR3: CASSLEGANGYTF. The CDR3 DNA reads TGTGCCAGCAGCTTAGAAGGAGCGAATGGCTACACCTTC.

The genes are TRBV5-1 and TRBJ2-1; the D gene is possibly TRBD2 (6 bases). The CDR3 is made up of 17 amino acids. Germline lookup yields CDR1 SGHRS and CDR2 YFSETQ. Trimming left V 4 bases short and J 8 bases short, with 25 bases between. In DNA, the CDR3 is TGCGCCAGCAGCGATTTTCCGGGACTCCACGGCGTTGATGAGCAGTTCTTC. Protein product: CASSDFPGLHGVDEQFF.

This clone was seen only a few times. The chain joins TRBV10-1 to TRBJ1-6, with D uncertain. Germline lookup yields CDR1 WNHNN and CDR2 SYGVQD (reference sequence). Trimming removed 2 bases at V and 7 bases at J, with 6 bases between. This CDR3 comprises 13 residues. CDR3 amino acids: CASSEGRNSPLHF. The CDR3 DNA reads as TGCGCCAGCAGTGAGGGCAGAAATTCACCCCTCCACTTT.

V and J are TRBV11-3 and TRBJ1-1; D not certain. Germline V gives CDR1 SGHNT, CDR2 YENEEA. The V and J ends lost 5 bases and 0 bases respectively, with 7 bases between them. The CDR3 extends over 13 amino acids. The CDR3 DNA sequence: TGTGCCAGCAGCCCGGTTGTGAACACTGAAGCTTTCTTT. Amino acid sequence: CASSPVVNTEAFF.